This TCR beta chain emerged from a study of T cell responses to AZD1222 COVID-19 vaccine. Regarding the study as a whole: Donors, mostly white British, included more females; clonal diversity was possibly underestimated. CD4 TCRs linked to vaccination spanned spike, dominating at 160-218 and 743-854. A reported finding is that nearly half of spike-specific TCRs target unmutated variant regions.

Germline V lookup: CDR1 MNHEY, CDR2 SVGEGT. The length of the CDR3 is 17 residues. V lost 6 bases and J 8 bases, leaving 28 bases between the germline ends. Libraries were prepared by immunoSEQ multiplex PCR; TCRdb keeps only in-frame clonotypes and omits some of them. The sample consists of roughly 200,000 clones, over 85% of them appearing once. A note on this clone: Its matching antigen is unknown.

The chain couples TRBV6-2 or TRBV6-3 to TRBJ1-1; unclear D gene. The material sequenced was peripheral blood, taken 28 days after the second dose of the MenACWY control vaccine. The receptor was derived from an adult who received the MenACWY meningococcal vaccine as a control. The CDR3 region is CASSFSPSGLTDREAFF. Here the CDR3 DNA reads TGTGCCAGCAGCTTCAGTCCCTCGGGCTTAACCGATAGGGAAGCTTTCTTT.